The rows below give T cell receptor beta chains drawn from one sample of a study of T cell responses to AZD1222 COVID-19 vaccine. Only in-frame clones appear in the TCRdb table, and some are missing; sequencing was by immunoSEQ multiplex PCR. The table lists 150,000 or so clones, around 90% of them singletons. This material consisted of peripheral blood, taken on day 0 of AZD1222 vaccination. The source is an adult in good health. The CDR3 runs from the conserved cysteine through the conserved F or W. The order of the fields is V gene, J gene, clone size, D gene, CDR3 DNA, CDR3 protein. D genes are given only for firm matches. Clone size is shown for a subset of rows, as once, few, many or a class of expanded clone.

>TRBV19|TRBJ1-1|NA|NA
TGTGCCAGTAGTCCGACCGGGGGGGCTGAAGCTTTCTTT
CASSPTGGAEAFF
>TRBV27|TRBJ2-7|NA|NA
TGTGCCAGCAGTCCCTCTTTTAGCTCCTACGAGCAGTACTTC
CASSPSFSSYEQYF
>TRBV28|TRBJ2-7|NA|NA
TGTGCCAGCAGTTTATACGGGGAGAATTCCTACGAGCAGTACTTC
CASSLYGENSYEQYF
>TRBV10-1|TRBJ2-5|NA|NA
TGCGCCAGACAAGAGACCCAGTACTTC
CARQETQYF
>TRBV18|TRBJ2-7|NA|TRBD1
TGTGCCAGCTCACCAGCTTGGACAGGGCGGGGAGAGCAGTACTTC
CASSPAWTGRGEQYF
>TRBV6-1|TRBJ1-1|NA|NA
TGTGCCAGCAGTGAGAGTCTATTGATGAACACTGAAGCTTTCTTT
CASSESLLMNTEAFF
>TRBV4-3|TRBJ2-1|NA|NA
TGCGCCAGCAGCCAAGGAGGGGCCGATGAGCAGTTCTTC
CASSQGGADEQFF
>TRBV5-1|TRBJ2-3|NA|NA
TGCGCCAGCAGCTTAGGAAACACAGATACGCAGTATTTT
CASSLGNTDTQYF
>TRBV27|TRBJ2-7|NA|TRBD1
TGTGCCAGCAGGAGACAGGGGGTTAACGAGCAGTACTTC
CASRRQGVNEQYF
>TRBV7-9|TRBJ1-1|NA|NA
TGTGCCAGCAGCCCCCCGGGTTACCTGAACACTGAAGCTTTCTTT
CASSPPGYLNTEAFF
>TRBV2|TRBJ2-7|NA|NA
TGTGCCAGCTCAGCCTCCTACGAGCAGTACTTC
CASSASYEQYF
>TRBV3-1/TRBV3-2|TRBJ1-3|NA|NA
TGTGCCAGCAGCCAAGGACAGGTCCTCTCTGGAAACACCATATATTTT
CASSQGQVLSGNTIYF
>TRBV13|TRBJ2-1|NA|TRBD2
TGTGCCAGCAGCTTCGGACTAGCGGCCAGCTCCTACAATGAGCAGTTCTTC
CASSFGLAASSYNEQFF
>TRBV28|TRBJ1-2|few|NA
TGTGCCAGCAGTTTCGGGGACCGGGTTAACTATGGCTACACCTTC
CASSFGDRVNYGYTF
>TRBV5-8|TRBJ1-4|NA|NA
TGTGCCAGCAGCTTCGGAGGGGTAGGAGAAAAACTGTTTTTT
CASSFGGVGEKLFF
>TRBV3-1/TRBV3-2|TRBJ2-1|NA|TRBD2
TGTGCCAGCAGCCAAGGTCTGGCGGGAGCAAATGAGCAGTTCTTC
CASSQGLAGANEQFF
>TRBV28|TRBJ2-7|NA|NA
TGTGCCAGCAGTTTACTTGCCTACGAGCAGTACTTC
CASSLLAYEQYF
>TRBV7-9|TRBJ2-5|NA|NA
TGTGCCAGCAGCTCATCGTGGGGTGAAGAGACCCAGTACTTC
CASSSSWGEETQYF
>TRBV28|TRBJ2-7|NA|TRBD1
TGTGCCAGCAGTCCACACCCGGCTGAAAGGGGGCGAAGCTTC
CASSPHPAERGRSF
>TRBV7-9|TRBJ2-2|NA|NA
TGTGCCAGCGGGTCTGGATCCGGGGAGCTGTTTTTT
CASGSGSGELFF
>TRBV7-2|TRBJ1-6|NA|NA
TGTGCCAGCAGCCCCTCGGGGGGGTTTAATTCACCCCTCCACTTT
CASSPSGGFNSPLHF
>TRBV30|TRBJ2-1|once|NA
TGTGCCTGGAGTGTAGATTCGTTCAAATACAATGAGCAGTTCTTC
CAWSVDSFKYNEQFF
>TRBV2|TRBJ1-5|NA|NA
TGTGCCAGCAGTGATCTTATTTTTGGACCGACAAAATCAAATCAGCCCCAGCATTTT
CASSDLIFGPTKSNQPQHF
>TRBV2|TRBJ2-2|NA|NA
TGTGCCGTAACGGGGCAGGGTGCCGGGGAGCTGTTTTTT
CAVTGQGAGELFF
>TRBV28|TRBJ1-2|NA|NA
TGTGCCAGCAGCCCCCCTGGGGGGGACACCTCCTTCTATGGCTACACCTTC
CASSPPGGDTSFYGYTF
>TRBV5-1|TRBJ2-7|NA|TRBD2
TGCGCCAGCAGCCGCGAAGGAACCTTAACTAGCGGGAAGTACGAGCAGTACTTC
CASSREGTLTSGKYEQYF
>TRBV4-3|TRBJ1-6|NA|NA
TGCGCCAGCAGCCAAGGGGAAGCAGGTTATAATTCACCCCTCCACTTT
CASSQGEAGYNSPLHF
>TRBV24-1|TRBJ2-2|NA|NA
TGTGCCACCAGTGACCCGGGGTTTCGGGGCACCGGGGAGCTGTTTTTT
CATSDPGFRGTGELFF
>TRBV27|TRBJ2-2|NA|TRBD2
TGTGCCAGCAGTTTAAAGGTAGCGGGATTCACCGGGGAGCTGTTTTTT
CASSLKVAGFTGELFF
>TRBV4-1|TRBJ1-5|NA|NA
TGCGCCAGCAGCCAAGAGGGGGAGTATAGCAATCAGCCCCAGCATTTT
CASSQEGEYSNQPQHF
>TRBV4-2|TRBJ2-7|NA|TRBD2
TGTGCCAGCAGCCAACATAGCGGGAGGGGGTCCTACGAGCAGTACTTC
CASSQHSGRGSYEQYF
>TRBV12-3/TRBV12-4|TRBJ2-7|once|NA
TGTGCCAGCAGTATGGCCTCCTACGAGCAGTACTTC
CASSMASYEQYF
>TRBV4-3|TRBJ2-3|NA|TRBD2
TGCGCCAGCAGCCAAGATCGGCTAGCGGGAGGAGGGACAGATACGCAGTATTTT
CASSQDRLAGGGTDTQYF
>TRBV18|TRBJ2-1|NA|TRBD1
TGTGCCAGCTCACCACCTACTGGGGACAGGGACAATGAGCAGTTCTTC
CASSPPTGDRDNEQFF
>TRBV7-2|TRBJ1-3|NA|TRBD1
TGTGCCAGCAGCTTAGTCCAGGGGGCAGGAAACACCATATATTTT
CASSLVQGAGNTIYF
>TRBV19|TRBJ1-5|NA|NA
TGTGCCAGCGAAGACGGGCCCAATCAGCCCCAGCATTTT
CASEDGPNQPQHF
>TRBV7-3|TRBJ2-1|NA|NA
TGTGCCAGCAGCTTAACGCGGTCCAATGAGCAGTTCTTC
CASSLTRSNEQFF
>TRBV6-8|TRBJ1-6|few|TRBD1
TGTGCCACTTCCTCTATGGGACAGCTGAAAGGGGGGCCCCTCCACTTT
CATSSMGQLKGGPLHF
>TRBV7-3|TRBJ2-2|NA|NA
TGTGCCAGCAGCCCCGGACTCCTTACCGGGGAGCTGTTTTTT
CASSPGLLTGELFF
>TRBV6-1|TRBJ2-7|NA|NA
TGTGCCAGCAGTGTTACCGGGACACCCAGCTCCTACGAGCAGTACTTC
CASSVTGTPSSYEQYF
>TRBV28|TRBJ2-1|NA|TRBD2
TGTGCCAACAAGCGGGAGGGATACAATGAGCAGTTCTTC
CANKREGYNEQFF
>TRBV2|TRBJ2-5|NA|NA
TGTGCCAGCAGTGGATCGACGGATCAAGAGACCCAGTACTTC
CASSGSTDQETQYF